What follows describes a single T cell receptor (delta chain). Taking its sample share into account, this clone is medium-sized (0.01 to 0.1%). No cognate antigen has been identified for it. No much larger clone is present one base from it, and per-base qualities are unavailable. The same CDR3 is also encoded by other DNA sequences in this sample. This record belongs to a study of delta chain sequences of gamma delta T cells (TCRdb year 2017). Compared with germline, V lacks 4 bases and J lacks 3 bases; bases without a gene match: 15. The germline V gene gives CDR1 as TSWWSYY and CDR2 as QGS. Measured from the cysteine to the phenylalanine, the CDR3 is 18 residues long. Here the CDR3 DNA is all that survives: 54 bases in frame from base 1. Library construction relied on 5' RACE. TCRdb shows the sequencer as Illumina MiSeq. Clones were re-identified by TCRdb from the public reads with CATT, and rows with the same DNA were merged. For this sample the table gives approximately 2,500 delta-chain clones, of which about 5.5% were detected only once. The ten largest make up around 49% of the sample.

The sequencing sample was made of either unsorted cells or a sorted T cell fraction (not recorded which). The rearranged segments are TRDV1 and TRDJ1, and 9 junctional nucleotides match TRDD2. The clonotype was recovered from a human donor in good health. The CDR3 reads as follows: CALGGPFLPSIGPDKLIF. Read as DNA, the sequence is TGTGCTCTTGGGGGACCCTTCCTACCTTCGATAGGTCCCGATAAACTCATCTTT.